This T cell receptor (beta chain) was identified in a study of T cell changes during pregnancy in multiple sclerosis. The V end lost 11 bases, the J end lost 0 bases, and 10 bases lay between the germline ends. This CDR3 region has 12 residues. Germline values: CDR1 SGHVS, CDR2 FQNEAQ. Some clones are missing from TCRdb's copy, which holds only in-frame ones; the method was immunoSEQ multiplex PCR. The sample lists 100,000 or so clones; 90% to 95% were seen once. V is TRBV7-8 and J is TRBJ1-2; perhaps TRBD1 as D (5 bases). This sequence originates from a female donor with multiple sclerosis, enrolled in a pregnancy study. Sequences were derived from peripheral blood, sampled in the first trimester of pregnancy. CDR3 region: CASYRSNYGYTF. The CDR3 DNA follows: TGTGCCTCGTACAGGTCTAACTATGGCTACACCTTC.